A single sample gave rise to the 21 T cell receptor beta chains below, sequenced in a study of T-cell memory formation after mild COVID-19. TCRdb itself ran the 5' RACE reads through MiXCR, one entry per CDR3 protein. The profile covers tens of thousands of distinct CDR3 sequences, with approximately 14% appearing a single time and 30% to 35% taken by the ten largest. The sample was PBMCs or a T cell subset sorted from them (not recorded which). The receptor set was obtained from an adult woman who had mild COVID-19 (a few samples of this study predate the infection). Cell type and time point are not known.

This chain connects TRBV5-1 to TRBJ2-5; D might be TRBD2 (6 bases). The CDR3 has 15 amino acids. V was clipped by 4 bases and J by 2 bases, with 15 bases between them. Germline loops: CDR1 SGHRS, CDR2 YFSETQ. The chain's CDR3 is CASSPYPGEQETQYF. CDR3 DNA sequence: TGCGCCAGCAGCCCCTACCCGGGGGAACAAGAGACCCAGTACTTC. The whole variable domain, filled in from reference TRBV5-1 and TRBJ2-5, reads KAGVTQTPRYLIKTRGQQVTLSCSPISGHRSVSWYQQTPGQGLQFLFEYFSETQRNKGNFPGRFSGRQFSNSRSEMNVSTLELGDSALYLCASSPYPGEQETQYFGPGTRLLVL.

V is TRBV30 and J is TRBJ2-3; D possibly corresponds to TRBD1 (5 bases). With 1 base removed from V and 2 bases from J, the gap between germline ends came to 10 bases. Germline V lookup: CDR1 GTSNPN, CDR2 SVGIG (reference sequence). The CDR3 length is 14 residues. The CDR3 DNA reads TGTGCCTGGAGTGATGGGGCTAACACAGATACGCAGTATTTT. It codes for CAWSDGANTDTQYF.

The chain combines TRBV4-1 with TRBJ2-5; no reliable D call. Germline V lookup: CDR1 MGHRA, CDR2 YSYEKL. V was cut by 4 bases and J by 0 bases, with 9 bases left in between. CDR3 size: 14 residues. The CDR3 DNA is TGCGCCAGCAGCCTACAGCAGTACCAAGAGACCCAGTACTTC. This sequence encodes CASSLQQYQETQYF.

The V gene is TRBV29-1, the J gene TRBJ2-1, with 7 positions matching TRBD1. The V and J ends lost 7 bases and 6 bases, in that order; junction bases with no gene match: 18. The CDR3 spans 16 residues. The germline V gene has CDR1 SQVTM and CDR2 ANQGSEA. CDR3 sequence (DNA): TGCAGCGGGGCTTTCTTTGTTTGGGCAGGGGGCAATGAGCAGTTCTTC. The encoded protein is CSGAFFVWAGGNEQFF.

This clonotype was observed at least ten times. V gene TRBV12-3 or TRBV12-4 combines with J gene TRBJ2-7; no clear D gene. Trimming removed 2 bases from V and 3 bases from J, with 8 bases in between. CDR3 length: 13 residues. The CDR3 protein is CASSLNRYYEQYF. DNA of the CDR3: TGTGCCAGCAGTTTAAACAGATACTACGAGCAGTACTTC.

The chain has TRBV15 and TRBJ1-5; unclear D gene. Between the trimmed V and J ends, which lost 1 base and 3 bases, there was a span of 4 bases. This CDR3 contains 13 residues. The germline V gene has CDR1 LNHNV and CDR2 YYDKDF (reference sequence). CDR3 in DNA: TGTGCCACCAGCAGAGTCCCCAATCAGCCCCAGCATTTT. Its protein product is CATSRVPNQPQHF.

This clonotype was detected ten times or more. The CDR3 nucleotides read TGTGCCAGCAGCTTGTTCGCTGATGAGCAGTTCTTC. It specifies CASSLFADEQFF. The rearrangement joins TRBV5-4 to TRBJ2-1; no clear D. Trimming removed 1 base from V and 8 bases from J, with 7 bases in between. This CDR3 region has 12 residues. Per germline, CDR1 SGHNT and CDR2 YYREEE (reference sequence).

The chain recombines TRBV4-2 with TRBJ2-1; D uncertain. This CDR3 is 13 amino acids long. Germline loops: CDR1 LGHNA, CDR2 YNFKEQ. V was shortened by 1 base and J by 9 bases, with 10 bases between the two germline ends. The CDR3 sequence: CASSQVSMSEQFF. Here the CDR3 DNA reads TGTGCCAGCAGCCAAGTCTCAATGTCTGAGCAGTTCTTC.

The chain combines TRBV7-9 with TRBJ1-1; maybe TRBD1 (6 bases). This CDR3 is built from 15 residues. Trimming pared 5 bases from V and 4 bases from J, leaving 17 bases between. The germline CDR1 and CDR2 sequences are SEHNR and FQNEAQ (reference sequence). The CDR3 is CASSHRQEGGTEAFF. CDR3 in DNA: TGTGCCAGCAGCCACAGACAGGAAGGGGGCACTGAAGCTTTCTTT.

This clonotype turned up a few times. The rearrangement links TRBV7-9 to TRBJ2-3; TRBD1 matches 9 bases. This CDR3 is built from 14 residues. Per the germline V gene, CDR1 is SEHNR and CDR2 is FQNEAQ (reference sequence). V trimming: 5 bases; J trimming: 4 bases; junction bases outside the gene matches: 4. The CDR3 bases are TGTGCCAGCAGCCCGGGGGACAGGGCAGATACGCAGTATTTT. Its translation is CASSPGDRADTQYF.

This sequence joins TRBV7-2 and TRBJ2-2, with unresolved D. The CDR3 has 13 residues. V was cut by 2 bases and J by 5 bases, with 6 bases left in between. CDR1 and CDR2 from the germline V gene are SGHTA and FQGNSA. This CDR3 is CASSLLLTGELFF. The CDR3, as DNA: TGTGCCAGCAGCTTACTTCTAACCGGGGAGCTGTTTTTT. Full variable domain (missing parts from reference TRBV7-2 and TRBJ2-2): GAGVSQSPSNKVTEKGKDVELRCDPISGHTALYWYRQSLGQGLEFLIYFQGNSAPDKSGLPSDRFSAERTGGSVSTLTIQRTQQEDSAVYLCASSLLLTGELFFGEGSRLTVL.

A few counts support this clonotype. The genes are TRBV6-1 and TRBJ1-5, with D perhaps TRBD1 (5 bases). Between the trimmed V and J ends, which lost 6 bases and 1 base, there was a span of 16 bases. Germline-derived CDR1 and CDR2 are MNHNS and SASEGT. The CDR3 is 16 amino acids. This CDR3 reads CASRGLQATSNQPQHF. CDR3 in DNA: TGTGCCAGCAGGGGCCTACAGGCCACCAGCAATCAGCCCCAGCATTTT.

J is TRBJ1-6 and V is TRBV15; D is undetermined. Trimming shortened V by 0 bases and J by 7 bases, and 10 bases separated the two germline ends. The CDR3 covers 15 residues. Germline loops: CDR1 LNHNV, CDR2 YYDKDF (reference sequence). The CDR3 bases are TGTGCCACCAGCAGAGAGAGCGTAGAAAATTCACCCCTCCACTTT. This gives the protein CATSRESVENSPLHF.

This clonotype was recorded a few times. The chain combines TRBV11-2 with TRBJ1-4, with 9 bases matching TRBD1. The CDR3 loop spans 15 amino acids. Germline V gene sequence: CDR1 SGHAT, CDR2 FQNNGV. V lost 5 bases and J lost 6; bases outside the gene matches: 7. The CDR3 spells CASSPRDRVDEKLFF. CDR3 bases: TGTGCCAGCAGCCCGAGGGACAGGGTCGATGAAAAACTGTTTTTT.

The rearrangement links TRBV4-1 to TRBJ1-6; 7 bases match TRBD1. V gave up 4 bases and J gave up 4 bases; unmatched junction bases: 10. The CDR3 consists of 17 residues. Germline-derived CDR1 and CDR2 are MGHRA and YSYEKL. CDR3 sequence reads: CASSLLGQKIYNSPLHF. The CDR3 DNA follows: TGCGCCAGCAGCCTCCTGGGACAGAAGATTTATAATTCACCCCTCCACTTT.

This clonotype has a handful of counts. The chain carries TRBV30 and TRBJ2-1, with 8 bases aligning to TRBD2. V lost 1 base to trimming and J lost 7 bases; unmatched junction nucleotides: 9. The CDR3 runs to 15 residues. Per the germline V gene, CDR1 is GTSNPN and CDR2 is SVGIG (reference sequence). CDR3 protein: CAWSGRGATRNEQFF. Here the CDR3 DNA reads TGTGCCTGGAGTGGGCGGGGGGCTACCCGGAATGAGCAGTTCTTC.

This clonotype turned up a few times. The chain carries TRBV12-3 or TRBV12-4 and TRBJ2-5, with D unclear. V shed 6 bases and J shed 1 base, with 18 bases lying between them. The CDR3 runs to 16 residues. CDR3 amino acids: CASSPNGDVLQETQYF. CDR3 DNA: TGTGCCAGCAGCCCGAATGGAGACGTCCTCCAAGAGACCCAGTACTTC.

The V call is TRBV20-1, the J call TRBJ2-7, with 13 positions matching TRBD2. The CDR3 has 15 amino acids. V lost 1 base, J lost 5 bases, and 5 bases stayed unmatched. Germline V gene lookup returns CDR1 DFQATT and CDR2 SNEGSKA (reference sequence). The CDR3 region is CSARGTSGGFHEQYF. CDR3 nucleotide sequence: TGCAGTGCTAGAGGGACTAGCGGGGGATTCCACGAGCAGTACTTC.

The gene calls are TRBV12-5 and TRBJ1-2; D unclear. The V end lost 7 bases, the J end lost 4 bases, and 19 bases lay between the germline ends. There are 15 residues in the CDR3. In germline, CDR1 is LGHNT, CDR2 FRNRAP. DNA of the CDR3: TGTGCTAGTGTCGCGGCCGAGGGCCGGGGCTATGGCTACACCTTC. Encoded protein: CASVAAEGRGYGYTF.

Note on this clonotype: Its ends do not fully match the called genes, so a read error is possible. The CDR3 DNA sequence: TGCAGTGCAGCGGGACTAGCGGGGTCAGCGTTC. It translates to CSAAGLAGSAF. The chain combines TRBV20-1 with TRBJ2-1; 13 bases fit TRBD2. The CDR3 loop spans 11 amino acids. The germline gives CDR1 DFQATT, CDR2 SNEGSKA (reference sequence).

In this sample, this clonotype turned up a few times. The rearrangement uses TRBV5-1 and TRBJ1-6, with D possibly matching TRBD1 (5 bases). Germline V gene lookup returns CDR1 SGHRS and CDR2 YFSETQ. V was shortened by 3 bases and J by 5 bases, with 9 bases between the two germline ends. The CDR3 runs to 14 residues. The CDR3 DNA reads as TGCGCCAGCAGCTCGGGACGAGATAATTCACCCCTCCACTTT. It is translated as CASSSGRDNSPLHF.